The T cell receptor beta chain under discussion was sequenced for a study of spatial heterogeneity in lung cancer. For the study at large: Unique TCR and UMI combinations averaged more than ten appearances each in raw reads.

General study results and limits: Expanded alpha and beta TCR counts within tumors tracked tumor mutation counts. Estimated coverage of tumor T cells was about 7% for alpha and 13% for beta chains.

Time point given: sample taken at primary tumor resection. The donor group consisted of around 66 patients who had untreated, early-stage non-small cell lung cancer. TCR cDNA molecules each had a unique molecular identifier. TCRdb reprocessed the 5' RACE reads with MiXCR, giving one entry per CDR3 protein. The data contain around 1,500 distinct CDR3 sequences, around 16% of them singletons. V was clipped by 1 base and J by 3 bases, with 6 bases between them. The germline V gene encodes CDR1 LGHNT and CDR2 FRNRAP. The CDR3 is made up of 13 amino acids. This clonotype is labeled medium-sized. Its antigen is as yet unknown.

J is TRBJ1-1 and V is TRBV12-5; D not resolved. The sequencing here drew on lung tumor tissue, taken at surgery. This clonotype was sampled from a male donor with early-stage non-small cell lung cancer. The CDR3 loop is CASGLDRDTEAFF. DNA for the CDR3: TGTGCTAGTGGTTTGGACCGGGACACTGAAGCTTTCTTT. Looking up the rest from reference TRBV12-5 and TRBJ1-1 gives the full variable domain: DARVTQTPRHKVTEMGQEVTMRCQPILGHNTVFWYRQTMMQGLELLAYFRNRAPLDDSGMPKDRFSAEMPDATLATLKIQPSEPRDSAVYFCASGLDRDTEAFFGQGTRLTVV.